A single T cell receptor (beta chain) is shown here with its context. Its antigen is unidentified. Amplification of TRBV12-4/TRBJ1-2 clonotypes used adaptor-ligated barcode primers. TCRdb passed the multiplex PCR reads through MiXCR, listing each CDR3 protein once. Of 2,200 or so distinct CDR3 sequences listed, about 1% are singletons. Overall study results and limits: Tumor Treg TCRs overlapped most with tumor naive CD4+ cells. Roughly an eighth of tumor Treg sequences matched naive CD4+ cells. Tumor memory CD4+ T cell TCR gene usage was found to cluster with blood and lymph node memory CD4+ cells and with lymph node naive CD4+ cells.

Cells sorted as Tregs were CD4+, CD25+ and CD127-/low. V was pared by 3 bases and J by 5 bases, with 10 bases between. CDR3 length equals 13 residues. This chain uses TRBV12-3 or TRBV12-4 with TRBJ1-2; D not certain. The sequencing sample was made of tumor-infiltrating Tregs sorted from the breast tumor. The receptor was derived from a female donor with breast cancer. This CDR3 reads CASSLYSQYGYTF. The CDR3 nucleotides read TGTGCCAGCAGTTTGTACAGCCAGTATGGCTACACCTTC.